The clone carrying this T cell receptor (beta chain) turned up a few times. Its matching antigen is unknown. CDR1 is SQVTM and CDR2 is ANQGSEA in the germline V gene. The CDR3 has 15 amino acids. V dropped 4 bases and J dropped 1 base, with 11 bases sitting between them. The data stem from a study of beta chain features in type 1 diabetes. At the level of the study: All samples yielded 85 million to 130 million examined sorted cells. Notes on the study in general: Resolution of whether HLA type affects TCRB rearrangement was not achieved here.

Of the isolated RNA, all was reverse transcribed, and so the sequenced material was expressed TCRB transcripts. Profiling relied on immunoSEQ multiplex PCR, and the TCRdb table lists in-frame clones only, not all of them. The sample yields around 330,000 clones, approximately 11% seen once. Source material: naive CD4+ T cells from blood. The TCR sequence derives from a woman in her thirties in good health. V usage is TRBV29-1 and J usage is TRBJ2-6, with unresolved D. This CDR3 reads CSVGPRRSGANVLTF. CDR3 coding DNA: TGCAGCGTTGGGCCACGGCGGTCTGGGGCCAACGTCCTGACTTTC.